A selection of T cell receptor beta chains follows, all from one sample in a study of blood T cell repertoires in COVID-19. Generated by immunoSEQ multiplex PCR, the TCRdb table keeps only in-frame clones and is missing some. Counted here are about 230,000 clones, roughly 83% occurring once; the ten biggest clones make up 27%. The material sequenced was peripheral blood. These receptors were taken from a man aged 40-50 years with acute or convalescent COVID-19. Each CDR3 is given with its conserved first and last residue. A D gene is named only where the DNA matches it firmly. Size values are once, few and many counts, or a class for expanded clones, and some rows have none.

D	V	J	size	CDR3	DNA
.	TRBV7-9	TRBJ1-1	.	CASSLVRGGRNTEAFF	TGTGCCAGCAGCTTAGTTCGCGGGGGGAGGAACACTGAAGCTTTCTTT
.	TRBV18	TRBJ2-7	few	CASTTGTTYEQYF	TGTGCCAGCACGACAGGAACCACGTACGAGCAGTACTTC
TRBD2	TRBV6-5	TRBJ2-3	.	CASRREEGTDTQYF	TGTGCCAGCAGGCGGGAGGAGGGGACAGATACGCAGTATTTT
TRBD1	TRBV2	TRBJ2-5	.	CASNRLQGAGETQYF	TGTGCCAGCAACCGCTTACAGGGGGCGGGGGAGACCCAGTACTTC
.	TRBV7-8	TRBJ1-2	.	CASSPPGVVSYGYTF	TGTGCCAGCAGCCCGCCGGGGGTTGTGAGCTATGGCTACACCTTC
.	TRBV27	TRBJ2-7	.	CASSLIPGSYEQYF	TGTGCCAGCAGTTTAATTCCCGGGTCCTACGAGCAGTACTTC
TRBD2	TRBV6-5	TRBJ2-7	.	CASRGTSVSYEQYF	TGTGCCAGCAGGGGGACTAGCGTCTCCTACGAGCAGTACTTC
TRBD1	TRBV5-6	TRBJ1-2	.	CASTGVVGQGYTF	TGTGCCAGTACAGGGGTTGTGGGGCAAGGCTACACCTTC
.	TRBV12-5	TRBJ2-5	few	CASGLVRTGPQETQYF	TGTGCTAGTGGTTTGGTACGCACAGGACCTCAAGAGACCCAGTACTTC
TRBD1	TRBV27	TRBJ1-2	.	CASSFSRGEYGYTF	TGTGCCAGCAGTTTCAGCAGGGGGGAATATGGCTACACCTTC
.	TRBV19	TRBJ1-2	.	CASSTRGENYGYTF	TGTGCCAGTAGTACCCGGGGAGAAAACTATGGCTACACCTTC
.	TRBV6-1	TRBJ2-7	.	CASSEIVGLTYEQYF	TGTGCCAGCAGTGAAATTGTGGGACTCACCTACGAGCAGTACTTC
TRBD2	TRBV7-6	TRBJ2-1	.	CASSPSGSSYNAQFF	TGTGCCAGCAGCCCTAGCGGGAGCTCCTACAATGCGCAGTTCTTC
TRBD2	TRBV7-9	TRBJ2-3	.	CASSSGGLADTQYF	TGTGCCAGCAGCTCGGGGGGATTGGCAGATACGCAGTATTTT
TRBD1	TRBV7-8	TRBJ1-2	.	CASSLPRQGTANYGYTF	TGTGCCAGCAGCTTGCCACGACAGGGCACCGCTAACTATGGCTACACCTTC
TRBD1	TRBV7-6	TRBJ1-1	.	CASSSLQGSLTEAFF	TGTGCCAGCAGCTCGCTACAGGGGTCTCTCACTGAAGCTTTCTTT
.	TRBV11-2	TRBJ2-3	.	CASSFSRGTDTQYF	TGTGCCAGCAGCTTCTCTAGGGGAACAGATACGCAGTATTTT
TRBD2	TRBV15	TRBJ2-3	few	CATSRGLAGNTDTQYF	TGTGCCACCAGCAGAGGACTAGCGGGTAACACAGATACGCAGTATTTT
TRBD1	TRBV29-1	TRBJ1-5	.	CSAGQGGQPQHF	TGCAGCGCCGGACAGGGGGGACAGCCCCAGCATTTT
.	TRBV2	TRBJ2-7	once	CASRNEPSKYEQYF	TGTGCCAGCAGAAACGAGCCTTCAAAGTACGAGCAGTACTTC
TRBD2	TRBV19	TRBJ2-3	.	CASSSLAGDTQYF	TGTGCCAGTAGTTCCCTAGCGGGAGATACGCAGTATTTT
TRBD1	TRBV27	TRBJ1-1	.	CASSLLGGARNTEAFF	TGTGCCAGCAGTTTACTAGGGGGCGCCCGTAACACTGAAGCTTTCTTT
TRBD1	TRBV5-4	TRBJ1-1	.	CASSPGQGTRITEAFF	TGTGCCAGCAGCCCGGGACAGGGGACCCGAATCACTGAAGCTTTCTTT
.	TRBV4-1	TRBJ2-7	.	CASSQERYSYEQYF	TGCGCCAGCAGCCAAGAGAGGTATTCCTACGAGCAGTACTTC
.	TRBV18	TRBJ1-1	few	CASSLAGGATEAFF	TGTGCCAGCTCACTAGCGGGAGGGGCCACTGAAGCTTTCTTT
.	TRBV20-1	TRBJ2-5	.	CSARLQETQYF	TGCAGTGCTAGACTCCAAGAGACCCAGTACTTC
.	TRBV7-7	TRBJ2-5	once	CASSPGGTQRETQYF	TGTGCCAGCAGTCCCGGCGGGACGCAAAGGGAGACCCAGTACTTC
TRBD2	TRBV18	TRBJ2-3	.	CASSPRTSGRGTDTQYF	TGTGCCAGCTCACCTAGGACTAGCGGGAGAGGCACAGATACGCAGTATTTT
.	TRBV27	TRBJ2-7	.	CASSLTSIYVHEQYF	TGTGCCAGCAGTCTTACTAGTATCTACGTCCACGAGCAGTACTTC
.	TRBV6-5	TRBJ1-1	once	CASSYHGMNTEAFF	TGTGCCAGCAGTTATCATGGCATGAACACTGAAGCTTTCTTT
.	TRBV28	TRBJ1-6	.	CASNQDRSYNSPLHF	TGTGCCAGCAATCAGGACAGATCCTATAATTCACCCCTCCACTTT
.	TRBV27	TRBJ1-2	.	CASSSTANYGYTF	TGTGCCAGCAGTTCAACAGCAAACTATGGCTACACCTTC
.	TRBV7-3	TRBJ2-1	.	CASSSTGGGYEQFF	TGTGCCAGCAGCTCTACAGGTGGTGGGTATGAGCAGTTCTTC
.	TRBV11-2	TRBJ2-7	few	CASSFIPYEQYF	TGTGCCAGCAGCTTCATCCCCTACGAGCAGTACTTC
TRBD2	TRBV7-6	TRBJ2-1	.	CASSSLAGGYNEQFF	TGTGCCAGCAGCTCCTTAGCGGGAGGTTACAATGAGCAGTTCTTC
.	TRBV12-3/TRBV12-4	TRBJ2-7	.	CASSRQLYEQYF	TGTGCCAGCAGCCGACAGCTTTACGAGCAGTACTTC
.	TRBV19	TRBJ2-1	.	CASAAPETEQFF	TGTGCCAGTGCGGCCCCAGAGACTGAGCAGTTCTTC
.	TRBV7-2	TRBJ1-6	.	CASSSSPGFPLHF	TGTGCCAGCAGCTCAAGCCCAGGGTTCCCCCTCCACTTT
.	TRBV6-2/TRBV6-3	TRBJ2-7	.	CASSRGSYEQYF	TGTGCCAGCAGCCGCGGTTCCTACGAGCAGTACTTC